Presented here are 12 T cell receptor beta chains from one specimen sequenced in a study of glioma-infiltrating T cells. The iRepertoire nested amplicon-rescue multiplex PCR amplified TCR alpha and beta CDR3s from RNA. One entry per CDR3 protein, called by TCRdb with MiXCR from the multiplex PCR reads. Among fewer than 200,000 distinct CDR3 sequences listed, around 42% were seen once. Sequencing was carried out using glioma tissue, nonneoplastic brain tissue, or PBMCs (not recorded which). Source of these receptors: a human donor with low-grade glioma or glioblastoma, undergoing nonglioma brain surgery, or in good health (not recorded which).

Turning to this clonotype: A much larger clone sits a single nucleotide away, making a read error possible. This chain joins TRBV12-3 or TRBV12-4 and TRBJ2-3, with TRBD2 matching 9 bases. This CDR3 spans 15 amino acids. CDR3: CASSLISGRTDTLYF. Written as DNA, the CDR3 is TGTGCCAGCAGTTTGATTAGCGGGAGAACAGATACGCTGTATTTT.

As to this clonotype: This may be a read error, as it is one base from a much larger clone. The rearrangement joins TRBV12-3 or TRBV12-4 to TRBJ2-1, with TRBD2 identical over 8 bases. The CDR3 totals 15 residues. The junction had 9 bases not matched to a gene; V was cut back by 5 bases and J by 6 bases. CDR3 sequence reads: CASSATGLEVNEQFF. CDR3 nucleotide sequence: TGTGCCAGCAGTGCCACGGGACTAGAGGTCAATGAGCAGTTCTTC.

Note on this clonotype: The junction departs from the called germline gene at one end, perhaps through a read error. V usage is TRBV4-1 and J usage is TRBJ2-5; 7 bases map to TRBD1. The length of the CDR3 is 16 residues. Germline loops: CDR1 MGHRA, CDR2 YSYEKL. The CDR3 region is CASSQLPLGQQDTQYF. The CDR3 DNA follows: TGCGCCAGCAGCCAACTTCCGTTGGGACAGCAAGATACCCAGTACTTC.

CDR3 protein: CASSGGVNEQFF. CDR3 sequence (DNA): TGTGCCAGCAGCGGGGGAGTAAATGAGCAGTTCTTC. The J gene is TRBJ2-1, the V gene TRBV28; TRBD2 is a possible D gene (6 bases). This CDR3 spans 12 amino acids. Germline lookup yields CDR1 MDHEN and CDR2 SYDVKM. Trimming removed 6 bases from V and 7 bases from J, with 10 bases in between.

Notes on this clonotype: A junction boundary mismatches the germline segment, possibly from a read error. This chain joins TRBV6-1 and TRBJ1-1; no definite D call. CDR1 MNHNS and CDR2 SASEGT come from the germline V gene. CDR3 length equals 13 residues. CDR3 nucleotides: TGTGCCAGCAGTCATACAGTGAACACTGAATCTTTCTTT. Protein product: CASSHTVNTESFF.

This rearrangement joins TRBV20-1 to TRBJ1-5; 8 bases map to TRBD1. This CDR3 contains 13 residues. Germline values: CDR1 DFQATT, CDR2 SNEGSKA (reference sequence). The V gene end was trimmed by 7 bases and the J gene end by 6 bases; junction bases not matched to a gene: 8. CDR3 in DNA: TGCAGTGTAAGGACAGGGATTTTTCAGCCCCAGCATTTT. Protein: CSVRTGIFQPQHF.

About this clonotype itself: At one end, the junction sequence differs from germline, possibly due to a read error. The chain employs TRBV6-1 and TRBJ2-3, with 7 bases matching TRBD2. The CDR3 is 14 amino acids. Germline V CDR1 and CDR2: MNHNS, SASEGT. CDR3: CASSEAGGPDTQCF. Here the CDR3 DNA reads TGTGCCAGCAGTGAAGCGGGAGGGCCAGATACGCAGTGCTTT.

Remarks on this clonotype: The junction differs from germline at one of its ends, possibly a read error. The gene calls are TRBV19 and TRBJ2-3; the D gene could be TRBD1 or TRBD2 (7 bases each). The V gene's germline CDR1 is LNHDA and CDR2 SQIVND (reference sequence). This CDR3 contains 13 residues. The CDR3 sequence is CAISDQGGDTQYF. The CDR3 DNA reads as TGTGCCATTAGTGACCAGGGGGGGGATACGCAGTATTTT.

CDR3 nucleotides: TGTGCCAGCAGCTTATCGGGAGGGCATAATGAGCAGTTCTTC. This encodes CASSLSGGHNEQFF. The chain joins TRBV7-6 to TRBJ2-1, with 8 bases aligning to TRBD2. This CDR3 has 14 residues. The junction had 4 bases not matched to a gene; V was cut back by 2 bases and J by 7 bases. Germline lookup yields CDR1 SGHVS and CDR2 FNYEAQ. Together with reference TRBV7-6 and TRBJ2-1, the CDR3 gives the full variable domain: GAGVSQSPRYKVTKRGQDVALRCDPISGHVSLYWYRQALGQGPEFLTYFNYEAQQDKSGLPNDRFSAERPEGSISTLTIQRTEQRDSAMYRCASSLSGGHNEQFFGPGTRLTVL.

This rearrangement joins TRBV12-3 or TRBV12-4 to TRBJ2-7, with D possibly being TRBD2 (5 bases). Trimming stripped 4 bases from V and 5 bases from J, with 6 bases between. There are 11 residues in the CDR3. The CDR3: CASSSGDEQYF. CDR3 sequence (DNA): TGTGCCAGCAGTTCCGGGGACGAGCAGTACTTC.

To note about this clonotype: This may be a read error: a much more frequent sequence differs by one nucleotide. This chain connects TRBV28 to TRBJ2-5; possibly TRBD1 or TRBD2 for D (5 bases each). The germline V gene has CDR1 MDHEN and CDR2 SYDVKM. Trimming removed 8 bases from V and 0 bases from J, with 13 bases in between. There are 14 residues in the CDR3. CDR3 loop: CASRKWGYQETQYF. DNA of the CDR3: TGTGCCAGCCGTAAGTGGGGGTACCAAGAGACCCAGTACTTC.

CDR3: CSVGREAGYTF. The CDR3 region has the DNA TGCAGCGTTGGACGGGAGGCTGGCTACACCTTC. The chain is built from TRBV29-1 and TRBJ1-2, with no clear D. V lost 4 bases, J lost 7 bases, and 10 bases lay in between. This CDR3 has 11 amino acids. The germline V gene has CDR1 SQVTM and CDR2 ANQGSEA.